The rows below give T cell receptor beta chains drawn from one sample of a study of OX40 agonist ivuxolimab in advanced cancers. Assay used: immunoSEQ multiplex PCR; TCRdb lists only in-frame clones, some missing. The table includes 45,000 to 65,000 clones, around 82% detected once. The specimen comprised CD4+ or CD8+ T cells sorted from blood, sampled in a trial of the OX40 agonist ivuxolimab. These receptors were obtained from an adult with an advanced solid tumor such as melanoma, head and neck, liver or kidney cancer. Each CDR3 is given with its conserved first and last residue. D genes are given only for firm matches. The size of a clone is reported for some rows only, either as once, few or many, or as a class for expanded clones.

V: TRBV19; J: TRBJ1-5; D: TRBD1; size: once; CDR3: CASTDRGRDQPQHF; DNA: TGTGCCAGTACAGACAGGGGGCGGGATCAGCCCCAGCATTTT
V: TRBV11-2; J: TRBJ1-2; D: -; size: once; CDR3: CASSLERSTVYGYTF; DNA: TGTGCCAGCAGCTTAGAAAGATCGACAGTCTATGGCTACACCTTC
V: TRBV18; J: TRBJ1-1; D: -; size: -; CDR3: CASPPWASDTEAFF; DNA: TGTGCCAGCCCCCCGTGGGCTTCCGACACTGAAGCTTTCTTT
V: TRBV6-6; J: TRBJ2-1; D: -; size: -; CDR3: CASSYEGVENNEQFF; DNA: TGTGCCAGCAGTTACGAGGGAGTAGAAAACAATGAGCAGTTCTTC
V: TRBV28; J: TRBJ1-1; D: -; size: -; CDR3: CASSFGQRLNTEAFF; DNA: TGTGCCAGCAGTTTTGGACAGCGGTTGAACACTGAAGCTTTCTTT
V: TRBV7-7; J: TRBJ2-5; D: -; size: few; CDR3: CASSLAGETQYF; DNA: TGTGCCAGCAGCTTAGCGGGTGAGACCCAGTACTTC
V: TRBV28; J: TRBJ1-5; D: -; size: -; CDR3: CASSSTGARGQPQHF; DNA: TGTGCCAGCAGTTCCACGGGGGCCCGGGGTCAGCCCCAGCATTTT
V: TRBV2; J: TRBJ2-3; D: -; size: -; CDR3: CASSSGRGTDTQYF; DNA: TGTGCCAGCAGCTCAGGACGGGGCACAGATACGCAGTATTTT
V: TRBV29-1; J: TRBJ2-3; D: TRBD2; size: -; CDR3: CSVGAGEVADTQYF; DNA: TGCAGCGTTGGAGCGGGAGAGGTCGCAGATACGCAGTATTTT
V: TRBV6-5; J: TRBJ2-1; D: TRBD2; size: -; CDR3: CASRWTSGTNEQFF; DNA: TGTGCCAGCAGATGGACTAGCGGGACGAATGAGCAGTTCTTC
V: TRBV5-1; J: TRBJ1-2; D: -; size: -; CDR3: CASSFGDPLYGYTF; DNA: TGCGCCAGCAGCTTCGGGGATCCCCTCTATGGCTACACCTTC
V: TRBV7-9; J: TRBJ1-1; D: TRBD1; size: -; CDR3: CASSLDGQGVGTEAFF; DNA: TGTGCCAGCAGCTTAGACGGTCAGGGGGTCGGTACTGAAGCTTTCTTT
V: TRBV19; J: TRBJ1-3; D: -; size: -; CDR3: CASNRASGNTIYF; DNA: TGTGCCAGTAATAGGGCCTCTGGAAACACCATATATTTT
V: TRBV7-2; J: TRBJ1-3; D: TRBD1; size: -; CDR3: CASSLDRARNTIYF; DNA: TGTGCCAGCAGCTTGGACAGGGCGAGAAACACCATATATTTT
V: TRBV5-1; J: TRBJ1-1; D: -; size: few; CDR3: CASMLRGGTEAFF; DNA: TGCGCCAGCATGCTCAGGGGAGGTACTGAAGCTTTCTTT
V: TRBV6-5; J: TRBJ2-2; D: -; size: -; CDR3: CASNPGDTGELFF; DNA: TGTGCCAGCAATCCAGGGGACACCGGGGAGCTGTTTTTT
V: TRBV7-8; J: TRBJ2-5; D: TRBD2; size: -; CDR3: CASSQRTSGIGQETQYF; DNA: TGTGCCAGCAGCCAGAGGACTAGCGGGATAGGACAAGAGACCCAGTACTTC
V: TRBV4-1; J: TRBJ2-1; D: TRBD2; size: -; CDR3: CASSQDPALAGAYNEQFF; DNA: TGCGCCAGCAGCCAAGATCCGGCACTAGCGGGAGCCTACAATGAGCAGTTCTTC
V: TRBV13; J: TRBJ2-7; D: TRBD2; size: once; CDR3: CASSLFRRGSSYEQYF; DNA: TGTGCCAGCAGCTTGTTTCGGCGGGGGAGCTCCTACGAGCAGTACTTC
V: TRBV11-2; J: TRBJ1-3; D: -; size: -; CDR3: CASSSRADRVQRNTIYF; DNA: TGTGCCAGCAGTTCGAGGGCGGACCGAGTTCAAAGAAACACCATATATTTT
V: TRBV29-1; J: TRBJ1-2; D: TRBD1; size: -; CDR3: CSVEDWTGNYGYTF; DNA: TGCAGCGTTGAAGACTGGACAGGGAACTATGGCTACACCTTC
V: TRBV19; J: TRBJ1-1; D: -; size: -; CDR3: CASSGGVSYTEAFF; DNA: TGTGCCAGTAGTGGGGGGGTCTCTTACACTGAAGCTTTCTTT
V: TRBV5-1; J: TRBJ1-5; D: TRBD1; size: many; CDR3: CASSLFGTGNQPQHF; DNA: TGCGCCAGCAGCTTGTTCGGGACAGGGAATCAGCCCCAGCATTTT
V: TRBV7-2; J: TRBJ2-5; D: -; size: -; CDR3: CASTPGRETQYF; DNA: TGTGCCAGTACCCCGGGCAGAGAGACCCAGTACTTC